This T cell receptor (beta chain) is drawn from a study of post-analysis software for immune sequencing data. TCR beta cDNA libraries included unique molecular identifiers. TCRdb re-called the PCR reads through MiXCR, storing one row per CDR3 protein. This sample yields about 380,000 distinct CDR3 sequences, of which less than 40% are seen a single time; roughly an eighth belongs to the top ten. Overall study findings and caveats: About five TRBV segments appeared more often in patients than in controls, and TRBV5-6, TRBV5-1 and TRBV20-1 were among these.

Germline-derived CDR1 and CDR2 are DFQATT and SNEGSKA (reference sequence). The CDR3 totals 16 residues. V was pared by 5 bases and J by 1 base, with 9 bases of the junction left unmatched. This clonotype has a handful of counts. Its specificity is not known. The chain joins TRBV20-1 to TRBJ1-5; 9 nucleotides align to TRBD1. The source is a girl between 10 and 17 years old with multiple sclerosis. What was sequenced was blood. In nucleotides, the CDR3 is TGCAGTGCTGAGGGGACAGGGCCTGAAAGCAATCAGCCCCAGCATTTT. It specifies CSAEGTGPESNQPQHF.